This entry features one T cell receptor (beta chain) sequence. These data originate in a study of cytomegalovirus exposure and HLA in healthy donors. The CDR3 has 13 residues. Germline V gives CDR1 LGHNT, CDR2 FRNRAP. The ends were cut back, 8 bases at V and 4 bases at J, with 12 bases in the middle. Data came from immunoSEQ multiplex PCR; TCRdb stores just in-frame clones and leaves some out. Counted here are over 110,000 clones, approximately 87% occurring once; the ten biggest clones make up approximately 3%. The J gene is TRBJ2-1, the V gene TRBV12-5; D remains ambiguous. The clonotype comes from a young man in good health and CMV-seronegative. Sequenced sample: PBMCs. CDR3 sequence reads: CASRLGQYNEQFF. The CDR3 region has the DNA TGTGCTAGTCGTCTGGGTCAGTACAATGAGCAGTTCTTC.